This T cell receptor beta chain was identified during a study of long-term antiretroviral therapy in people with HIV. Samples were assayed with immunoSEQ v3.0 at survey level. TCRdb's table, derived via immunoSEQ multiplex PCR, lists solely in-frame clones and lacks some. This table holds about 28,000 clones, around 83% found once. Germline values: CDR1 MNHEY, CDR2 SVGAGI. The CDR3 runs to 14 residues. Trimming pared 5 bases from V and 4 bases from J, leaving 14 bases between. The cryopreserved samples used held roughly 0.95-10 million PBMC prior to extraction of DNA. The clonotype originates from a man aged 18 to 29 with HIV. The chain employs TRBV6-5 and TRBJ1-1; perhaps TRBD1 as D (5 bases). The sequencing here drew on unsorted PBMCs, taken 0.4 years after starting antiretroviral therapy. DNA for the CDR3: TGTGCCAGCAGTCCCTTTGACAGCAGCACTGAAGCTTTCTTT. This gives the protein CASSPFDSSTEAFF.